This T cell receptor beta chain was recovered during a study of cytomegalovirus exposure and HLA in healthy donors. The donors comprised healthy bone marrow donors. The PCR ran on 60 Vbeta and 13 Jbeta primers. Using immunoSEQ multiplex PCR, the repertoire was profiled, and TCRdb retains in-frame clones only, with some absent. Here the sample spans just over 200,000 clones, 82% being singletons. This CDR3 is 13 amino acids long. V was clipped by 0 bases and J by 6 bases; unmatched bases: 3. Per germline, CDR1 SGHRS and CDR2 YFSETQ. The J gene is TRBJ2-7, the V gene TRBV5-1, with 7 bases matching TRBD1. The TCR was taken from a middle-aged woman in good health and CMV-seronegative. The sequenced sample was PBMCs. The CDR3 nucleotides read TGCGCCAGCAGCTTGGAAGGGGGCGGCGAGCAGTACTTC. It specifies CASSLEGGGEQYF.